The subject of this entry is one T cell receptor (beta chain). A clone one base away is much larger, so this may be a read error. Time point reported: pre-sensitization, week 0. Treatment specified: therapeutic diphenylcyclopropenone sensitization with weekly scalp DPC. Prior to application of each patch test, blood was drawn. The record originates from a study of human T cells and chemical hapten exposure. Study-wide background: Patients, mostly women, had alopecia areata, alopecia totalis or alopecia universalis.

Each CDR3 protein is one row after TCRdb ran MiXCR on the RACE reads. This sample has about 380,000 distinct CDR3 sequences, with more than 4.5% found just once. This CDR3 is built from 19 residues. Germline V gene sequence: CDR1 LGHNT, CDR2 FRNRAP. The V call is TRBV12-5, the J call TRBJ2-5, with a weak D call TRBD2 (6 bases). The sequence came from a woman aged 50 to 65 with alopecia areata. Some clones in this sample may be carry-over from other donors' samples. Specimen: whole blood, collected in connection with sensitization to the hapten diphenylcyclopropenone (DPC). The CDR3 bases are TGTGCTAGTGGTTTGATTCCCGACGGCCAGACTAGTGTCTCGGAGACCCAGCACTTC. Amino acids: CASGLIPDGQTSVSETQHF.